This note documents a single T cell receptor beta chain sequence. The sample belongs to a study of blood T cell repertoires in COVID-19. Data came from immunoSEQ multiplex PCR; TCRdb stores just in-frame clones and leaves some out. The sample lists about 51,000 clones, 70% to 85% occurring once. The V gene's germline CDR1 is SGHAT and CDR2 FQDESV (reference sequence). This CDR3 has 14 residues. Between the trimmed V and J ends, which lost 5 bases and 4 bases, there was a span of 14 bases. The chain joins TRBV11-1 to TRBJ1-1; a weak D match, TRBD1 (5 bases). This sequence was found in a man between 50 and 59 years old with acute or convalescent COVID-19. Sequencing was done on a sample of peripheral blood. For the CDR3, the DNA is TGTGCCAGCAGCCAGGGACTCTGGGGCACTGAAGCTTTCTTT. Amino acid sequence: CASSQGLWGTEAFF.